This paragraph covers one TCR beta chain sequence. Its antigen is unidentified. The CDR3 covers 17 residues. Trimming stripped 3 bases from V and 2 bases from J, with 22 bases between. The germline gives CDR1 DFQATT, CDR2 SNEGSKA (reference sequence). The sample comes from a study of identical twins. General study findings and limits: The same donors were not followed; conclusions instead depended on cross-sectional statistical analysis. Alpha sequences out of frame and shared by twins had excess low generation probability.

Everyone who gave samples was a healthy Caucasian. TCRdb fed the 5' RACE reads into MiXCR, producing one record per CDR3 protein. Among 400,000 to 600,000 distinct CDR3 sequences, around 22% were seen once, and the ten largest hold 0.45% to 0.5%. This sample also appeared in a second study, on yellow fever vaccine responses in identical twins.

V and J are TRBV20-1 and TRBJ2-5; perhaps TRBD2 as D (5 bases). The receptor comes from a woman younger than 30 in good health. The sequenced material came from CD4+ T cells sorted from blood. As DNA, the CDR3 is TGCAGTGCTAGCAGAGTCGGCTCCCCTCGACTACAAGAGACCCAGTACTTC. Protein: CSASRVGSPRLQETQYF.